This passage covers 21 T cell receptor beta chains from one sample sequenced in a study of Graves' ophthalmopathy and Graves' hyperthyroidism. RNA transcripts yielded amplified TCR beta CDR3 regions. HTBI primers were used in a first-round RT-PCR, which preceded a second-round multiplex PCR. TCRdb reanalysed the multiplex PCR reads using MiXCR and keeps one entry per CDR3 protein. The sample lists around 1.1 million distinct CDR3 sequences, 36% occurring once. The sample consisted of peripheral blood or thyroid tissue (not recorded which). The receptors originated from an adult man with Graves' hyperthyroidism.

This clonotype was counted once. The chain has TRBV25-1 and TRBJ1-2; D call uncertain. The CDR3 length is 14 residues. With 6 bases removed from V and 8 bases from J, the gap between germline ends came to 19 bases. The germline CDR1 and CDR2 sequences are MGHDK and SYGVNS. The CDR3 sequence: CASSPPISVGGYTF. The CDR3 DNA sequence: TGTGCCAGCAGCCCCCCAATCTCGGTCGGGGGCTACACCTTC.

This chain connects TRBV7-9 to TRBJ1-1, with unresolved D. Trimming stripped 7 bases from V and 4 bases from J, with 7 bases between. The CDR3 is made up of 11 amino acids. The V gene's germline CDR1 is SEHNR and CDR2 FQNEAQ (reference sequence). This CDR3 reads CASTSLTEAFF. In DNA form, the CDR3 reads TGTGCCAGCACCTCGCTCACTGAAGCTTTCTTT.

About this clonotype: The conserved phenylalanine or tryptophan normally closing the CDR3 is absent here, so this likely arose from a read error. The chain is built from TRBV28 and TRBJ2-5; no clear D gene. The CDR3 extends over 10 amino acids. Germline values: CDR1 MDHEN, CDR2 SYDVKM. Trimming took 10 bases from V and 5 from J, leaving 8 bases between them. The CDR3 spells CATGYETQYL. The DNA of the CDR3 is TGTGCCACCGGGTACGAGACCCAGTACCTC.

The sample holds many counts of this clonotype. J is TRBJ1-4 and V is TRBV29-1, with D perhaps TRBD1 (6 bases). The CDR3 is 15 amino acids. Trimming cost V 7 bases and J 4 bases, with 19 bases left between them. In germline, CDR1 is SQVTM, CDR2 ANQGSEA. The chain's CDR3 is CSARRQDSINEKLFF. CDR3 coding DNA: TGCAGCGCCAGACGACAGGACAGCATTAATGAAAAACTGTTTTTT.

This clonotype was found a few times. The V gene is TRBV30, the J gene TRBJ1-5, with D unclear. CDR3 size: 12 residues. Germline CDR1 GTSNPN, CDR2 SVGIG (reference sequence). The ends were cut back, 0 bases at V and 6 bases at J, with 6 bases in the middle. The CDR3 reads CAWSVLAQPQHF. The CDR3 DNA reads as TGTGCCTGGAGTGTACTAGCTCAGCCCCAGCATTTT. Complete variable domain (other parts from reference TRBV30 and TRBJ1-5): SQTIHQWPATLVQPVGSPLSLECTVEGTSNPNLYWYRQAAGRGLQLLFYSVGIGQISSEVPQNLSASRPQDRQFILSSKKLLLSDSGFYLCAWSVLAQPQHFGDGTRLSIL.

In this sample, this clonotype turned up many times. V is TRBV24-1 and J is TRBJ2-2, with D hard to call. Germline values: CDR1 KGHDR, CDR2 SFDVKD. This CDR3 spans 17 amino acids. Trimming cost V 5 bases and J 2 bases, with 17 bases left between them. CDR3 sequence reads: CATSASATKPNTGELFF. The DNA for the CDR3 is TGTGCCACCAGTGCATCAGCCACTAAACCCAACACCGGGGAGCTGTTTTTT.

V and J are TRBV25-1 and TRBJ1-1; no firm D call. Germline assignment: CDR1 MGHDK and CDR2 SYGVNS. There are 11 residues in the CDR3. The CDR3: CARDGYTEAFF. For the CDR3, the DNA is TGTGCTAGAGACGGTTACACTGAAGCTTTCTTT.

Comments on this clonotype: One end of the junction is discordant with germline, which a read error may explain. The V and J genes are TRBV7-2 and TRBJ2-2; tentatively, D is TRBD2 (5 bases). The CDR3 consists of 13 residues. Per the germline V gene, CDR1 is SGHTA and CDR2 is FQGNSA. The CDR3 sequence: CASSHSVYGELLF. In DNA form, the CDR3 reads TGTGCCAGCAGCCATTCAGTGTACGGGGAGCTGCTTTTT.

The chain combines TRBV12-3 or TRBV12-4 with TRBJ2-2; 8 bases fit TRBD1. The CDR3 is 18 amino acids. Trimming cost V 11 bases and J 3 bases; bases outside gene matches: 20. CDR3 sequence: CAHPCGQHRGSYTGELFF. In DNA form, the CDR3 reads TGTGCCCACCCTTGTGGCCAACACAGGGGGAGTTACACCGGGGAGCTGTTTTTT.

To note about this clonotype: One end of the junction fails to match germline, which may point to a read error. The chain couples TRBV7-3 to TRBJ2-5, with D hard to call. Looked up from germline, CDR1 is SGHTA and CDR2 is FQGTGA. This CDR3 comprises 14 residues. The CDR3 sequence is CASSLSRVEETQYF. The CDR3 nucleotides read TGCGCCAGCAGCTTGTCAAGGGTTGAAGAGACCCAGTACTTC.

This clonotype has ten or more counts. This chain uses TRBV19 with TRBJ2-5; no clear D. The CDR3 consists of 13 residues. V lost 6 bases, J lost 2 bases, and 10 bases lay in between. Germline CDR1 is LNHDA and CDR2 is SQIVND (reference sequence). The DNA of the CDR3 is TGTGCCAGTAGGGGTCAGGAACAAGAGACCCAGTACTTC. This encodes CASRGQEQETQYF.

At least ten counts were recorded for this clonotype. The chain has TRBV7-2 and TRBJ2-2, with D tentatively TRBD1 (6 bases). This CDR3 spans 14 amino acids. CDR1 is SGHTA, CDR2 FQGNSA, per germline. V lost 5 bases to trimming and J lost 5 bases, with 12 bases between them. The CDR3 sequence is CASSKGQTTGELFF. The CDR3 DNA reads TGTGCCAGCAGCAAGGGACAAACTACCGGGGAGCTGTTTTTT.

This clonotype was seen ten or more times. This chain uses TRBV7-9 with TRBJ1-1; perhaps TRBD1 as D (5 bases). Germline values: CDR1 SEHNR, CDR2 FQNEAQ (reference sequence). The CDR3 totals 13 residues. With 4 bases removed from V and 6 bases from J, the gap between germline ends came to 12 bases. CDR3 coding DNA: TGTGCCAGCAGCTCGGTCCCAGGGCCTGAAGCTTTCTTT. Its protein is CASSSVPGPEAFF. The full variable domain, its missing parts supplied by reference TRBV7-9 and TRBJ1-1, is DTGVSQNPRHKITKRGQNVTFRCDPISEHNRLYWYRQTLGQGPEFLTYFQNEAQLEKSRLLSDRFSAERPKGSFSTLEIQRTEQGDSAMYLCASSSVPGPEAFFGQGTRLTVV.

The V call is TRBV30, the J call TRBJ1-2; D is uncertain. CDR1 and CDR2 from the germline V gene are GTSNPN and SVGIG (reference sequence). The CDR3 covers 11 residues. V shed 4 bases and J shed 3 bases, with 6 bases lying between them. The CDR3 DNA reads as TGTGCCTGGAACAGAGACTATGGCTACACCTTC. This encodes CAWNRDYGYTF.

The CDR3 protein is CAWSSGAVAFF. DNA of the CDR3: TGTGCCTGGAGTTCGGGGGCGGTAGCTTTCTTT. The chain couples TRBV30 to TRBJ1-1, with a tentative D call TRBD1 (6 bases). There are 11 residues in the CDR3. Looked up from germline, CDR1 is GTSNPN and CDR2 is SVGIG (reference sequence). Between the trimmed V and J ends, which lost 2 bases and 10 bases, there was a span of 11 bases.

About this clonotype itself: This could be a read error, since a much larger clone is one nucleotide away. The CDR3 sequence is CSVVENSETQYF. The CDR3 nucleotides are TGCAGCGTTGTCGAGAACTCAGAGACCCAGTACTTC. The chain employs TRBV29-1 and TRBJ2-5; D is uncertain. Trimming took off 4 bases at V and 4 bases at J, with 10 bases between the two ends. CDR3 length: 12 residues. Germline values: CDR1 SQVTM, CDR2 ANQGSEA.

This clonotype showed up many times. This chain uses TRBV9 with TRBJ1-6; D unclear. The CDR3 has 15 amino acids. Deletions cut 0 bases from V and 7 bases from J, with 11 bases between. Germline lookup yields CDR1 SGDLS and CDR2 YYNGEE. This chain's CDR3 is CASSVDIGRNSPLHF. CDR3 sequence (DNA): TGTGCCAGCAGCGTAGATATCGGTCGAAATTCACCCCTCCACTTT.

This clonotype was detected many times. V is TRBV5-1 and J is TRBJ2-7, with D unresolved. Deletions cut 2 bases from V and 0 bases from J, with 9 bases between. The CDR3 contains 14 residues. Germline V gives CDR1 SGHRS, CDR2 YFSETQ. CDR3 protein: CASSLMDGSYEQYF. Here the CDR3 DNA reads TGCGCCAGCAGCTTAATGGACGGCTCCTACGAGCAGTACTTC.

Many counts were recorded for this clonotype. The chain couples TRBV6-5 to TRBJ2-5, with 7 positions matching TRBD1. The V segment lost 7 bases and the J segment 1 base; nucleotides outside the gene matches: 6. Germline V gene sequence: CDR1 MNHEY, CDR2 SVGAGI. The CDR3 contains 14 residues. The CDR3 loop reads CASTNRGFQETQYF. The CDR3 bases are TGTGCCAGCACCAACAGGGGTTTCCAAGAGACCCAGTACTTC.

This clonotype has a handful of counts. This chain connects TRBV20-1 to TRBJ2-3; D is perhaps TRBD1 (5 bases). There are 13 residues in the CDR3. The germline CDR1 and CDR2 sequences are DFQATT and SNEGSKA (reference sequence). The V gene lost 4 bases and the J gene lost 10 bases, with 18 bases spanning the gap. CDR3 sequence reads: CSANPLRGRAQYF. DNA for the CDR3: TGCAGTGCTAACCCCCTTAGGGGTCGGGCGCAGTATTTT.

V usage is TRBV20-1 and J usage is TRBJ1-3; D unresolved. V was cut by 0 bases and J by 0 bases, with 12 bases left in between. This CDR3 has 16 residues. Germline lookup yields CDR1 DFQATT and CDR2 SNEGSKA (reference sequence). The CDR3 spells CSARDRVLGSGNTIYF. CDR3 nucleotide sequence: TGCAGTGCTAGAGATAGAGTCCTAGGCTCTGGAAACACCATATATTTT.